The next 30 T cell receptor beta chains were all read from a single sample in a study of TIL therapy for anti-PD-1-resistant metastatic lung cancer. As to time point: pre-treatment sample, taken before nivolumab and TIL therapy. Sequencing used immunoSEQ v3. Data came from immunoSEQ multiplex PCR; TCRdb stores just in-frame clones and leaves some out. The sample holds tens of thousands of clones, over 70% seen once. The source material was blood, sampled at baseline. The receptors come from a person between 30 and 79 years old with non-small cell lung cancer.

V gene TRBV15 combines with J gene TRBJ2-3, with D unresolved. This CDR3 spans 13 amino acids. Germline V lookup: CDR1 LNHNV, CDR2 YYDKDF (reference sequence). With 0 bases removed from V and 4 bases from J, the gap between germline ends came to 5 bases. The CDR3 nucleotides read TGTGCCACCAGCAGAGATCTTCCAGATACGCAGTATTTT. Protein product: CATSRDLPDTQYF.

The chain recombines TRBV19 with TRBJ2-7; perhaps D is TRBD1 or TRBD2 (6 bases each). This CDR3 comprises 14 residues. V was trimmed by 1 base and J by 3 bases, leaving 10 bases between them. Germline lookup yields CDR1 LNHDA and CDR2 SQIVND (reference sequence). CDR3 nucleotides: TGTGCCAGTAGTATAGCGAGGGGGGACTACGAGCAGTACTTC. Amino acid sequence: CASSIARGDYEQYF. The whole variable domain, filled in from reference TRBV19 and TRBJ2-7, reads DGGITQSPKYLFRKEGQNVTLSCEQNLNHDAMYWYRQDPGQGLRLIYYSQIVNDFQKGDIAEGYSVSREKKESFPLTVTSAQKNPTAFYLCASSIARGDYEQYFGPGTRLTVT.

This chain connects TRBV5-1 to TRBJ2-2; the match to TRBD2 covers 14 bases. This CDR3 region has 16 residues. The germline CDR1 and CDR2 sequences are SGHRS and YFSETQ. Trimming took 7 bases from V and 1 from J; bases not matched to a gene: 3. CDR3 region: CASWGLAGENTGELFF. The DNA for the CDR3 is TGCGCCAGCTGGGGACTAGCGGGAGAGAACACCGGGGAGCTGTTTTTT.

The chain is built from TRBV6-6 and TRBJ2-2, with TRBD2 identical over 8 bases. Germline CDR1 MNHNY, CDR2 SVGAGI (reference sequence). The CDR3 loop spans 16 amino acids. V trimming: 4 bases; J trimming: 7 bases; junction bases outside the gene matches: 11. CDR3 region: CASSFRLATDRGELFF. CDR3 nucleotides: TGTGCCAGCAGTTTCCGACTAGCGACCGATCGCGGGGAGCTGTTTTTT.

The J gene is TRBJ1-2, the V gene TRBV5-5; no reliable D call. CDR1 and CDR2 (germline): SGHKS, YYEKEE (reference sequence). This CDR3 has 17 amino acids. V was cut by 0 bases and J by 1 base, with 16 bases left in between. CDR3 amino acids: CASSLEGGLLLNYGYTF. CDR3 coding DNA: TGTGCCAGCAGCTTGGAAGGTGGGCTCCTACTTAACTATGGCTACACCTTC.

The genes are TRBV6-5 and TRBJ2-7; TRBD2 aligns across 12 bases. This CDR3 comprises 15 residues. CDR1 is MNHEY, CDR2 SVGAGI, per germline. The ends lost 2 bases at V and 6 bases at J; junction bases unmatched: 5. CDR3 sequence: CASSYLAGGPIEQYF. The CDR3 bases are TGTGCCAGCAGTTACCTAGCGGGAGGGCCTATCGAGCAGTACTTC.

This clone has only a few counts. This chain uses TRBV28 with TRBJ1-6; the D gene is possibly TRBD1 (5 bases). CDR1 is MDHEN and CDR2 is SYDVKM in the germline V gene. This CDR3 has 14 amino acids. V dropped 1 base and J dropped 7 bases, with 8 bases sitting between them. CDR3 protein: CASSLYPGNSPLHF. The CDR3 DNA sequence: TGTGCCAGCAGTTTATATCCAGGGAATTCACCCCTCCACTTT.

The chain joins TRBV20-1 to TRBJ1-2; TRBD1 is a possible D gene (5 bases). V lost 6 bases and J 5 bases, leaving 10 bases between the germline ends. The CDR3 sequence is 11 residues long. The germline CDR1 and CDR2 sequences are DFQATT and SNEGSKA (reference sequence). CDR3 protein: CSAPGVYGYTF. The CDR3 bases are TGCAGTGCCCCGGGGGTTTATGGCTACACCTTC.

The CDR3 DNA sequence: TGTGCCAGCAGTTTCACTATGAGCTCCTATAATTCACCCCTCCACTTT. Protein sequence: CASSFTMSSYNSPLHF. This chain links TRBV6-7 with TRBJ1-6, with no clear D. TRBV6-7 is flagged as an ORF with uncertain function. The CDR3 is made up of 16 amino acids. Trimming stripped 4 bases from V and 0 bases from J, with 10 bases between.

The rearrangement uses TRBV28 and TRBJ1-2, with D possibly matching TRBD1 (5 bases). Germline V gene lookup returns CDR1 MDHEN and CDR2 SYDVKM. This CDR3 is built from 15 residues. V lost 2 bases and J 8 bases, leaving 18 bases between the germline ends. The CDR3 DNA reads TGTGCCAGCAGTTTACGGTTGGGGTTGCGGGGCGGCTACACCTTC. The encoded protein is CASSLRLGLRGGYTF.

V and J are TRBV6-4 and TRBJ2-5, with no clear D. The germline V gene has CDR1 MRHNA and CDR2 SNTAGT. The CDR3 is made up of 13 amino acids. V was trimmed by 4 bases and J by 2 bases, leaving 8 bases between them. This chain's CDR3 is CASSVGAQETQYF. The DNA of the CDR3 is TGTGCCAGCAGTGTAGGAGCGCAAGAGACCCAGTACTTC.

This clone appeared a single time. CDR3 DNA: TGTGCCAGCAGTGAAATCGGGCCTAGCGGTCCGTGGTGGTATTTT. Translating it yields CASSEIGPSGPWWYF. The chain joins TRBV2 to TRBJ2-3; 7 nucleotides agree with TRBD2. CDR1 is SNHLY, CDR2 FYNNEI, per germline. With V trimmed by 2 bases and J by 14 bases, 16 bases remained unmatched. The CDR3 loop spans 15 amino acids.

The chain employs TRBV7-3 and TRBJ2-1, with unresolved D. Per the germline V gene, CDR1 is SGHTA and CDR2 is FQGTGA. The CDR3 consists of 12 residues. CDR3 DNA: TGTGCTACCGGGCCAGTCCACAATGAGCAGTTCTTC. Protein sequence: CATGPVHNEQFF.

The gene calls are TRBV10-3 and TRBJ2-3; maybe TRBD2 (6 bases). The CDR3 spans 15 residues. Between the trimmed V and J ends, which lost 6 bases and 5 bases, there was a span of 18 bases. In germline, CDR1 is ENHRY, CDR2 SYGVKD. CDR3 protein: CAIRPRDGEVDTQYF. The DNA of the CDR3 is TGTGCCATCAGGCCCAGGGACGGGGAGGTAGATACGCAGTATTTT.

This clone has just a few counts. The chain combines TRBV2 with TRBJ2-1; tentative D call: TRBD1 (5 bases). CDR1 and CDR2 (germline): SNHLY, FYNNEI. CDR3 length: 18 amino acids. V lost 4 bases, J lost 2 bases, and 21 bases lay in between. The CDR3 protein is CASSGWDWGPGPYNEQFF. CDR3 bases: TGTGCCAGCAGTGGTTGGGATTGGGGCCCCGGTCCCTACAATGAGCAGTTCTTC.

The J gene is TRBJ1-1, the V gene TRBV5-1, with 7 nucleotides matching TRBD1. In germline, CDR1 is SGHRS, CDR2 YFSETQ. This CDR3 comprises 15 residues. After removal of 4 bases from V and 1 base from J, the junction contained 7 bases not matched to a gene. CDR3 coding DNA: TGCGCCAGCAGCCTCGGGGCAGGGGGGAACACTGAAGCTTTCTTT. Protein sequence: CASSLGAGGNTEAFF.

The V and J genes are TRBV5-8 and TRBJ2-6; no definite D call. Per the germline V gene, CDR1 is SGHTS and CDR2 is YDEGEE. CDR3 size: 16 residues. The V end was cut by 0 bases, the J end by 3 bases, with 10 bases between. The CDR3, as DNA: TGTGCCAGCAGCTTGGTGGTGTCTGTTGGGGCCAACGTCCTGACTTTC. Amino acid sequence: CASSLVVSVGANVLTF.

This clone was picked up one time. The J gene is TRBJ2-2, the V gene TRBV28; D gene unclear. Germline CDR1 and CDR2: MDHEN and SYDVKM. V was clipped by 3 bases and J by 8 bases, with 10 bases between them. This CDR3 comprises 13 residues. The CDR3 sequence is CASSLSRRGELFF. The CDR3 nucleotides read TGTGCCAGCAGTTTGTCCCGGAGAGGGGAGCTGTTTTTT.

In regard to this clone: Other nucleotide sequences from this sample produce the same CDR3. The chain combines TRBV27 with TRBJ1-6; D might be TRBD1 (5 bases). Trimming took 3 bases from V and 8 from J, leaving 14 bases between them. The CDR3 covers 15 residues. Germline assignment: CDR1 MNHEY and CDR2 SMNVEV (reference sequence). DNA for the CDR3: TGTGCCAGCAGTTTTTATAGGGGACGCGATTCACCCCTCCACTTT. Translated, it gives CASSFYRGRDSPLHF.

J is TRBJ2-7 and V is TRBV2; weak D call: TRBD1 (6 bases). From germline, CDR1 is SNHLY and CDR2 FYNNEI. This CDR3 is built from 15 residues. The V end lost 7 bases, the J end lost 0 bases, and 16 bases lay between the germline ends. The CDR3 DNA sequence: TGTGCCAGCATTCCTAGACAGGTCACCTCCTACGAGCAGTACTTC. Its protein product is CASIPRQVTSYEQYF.

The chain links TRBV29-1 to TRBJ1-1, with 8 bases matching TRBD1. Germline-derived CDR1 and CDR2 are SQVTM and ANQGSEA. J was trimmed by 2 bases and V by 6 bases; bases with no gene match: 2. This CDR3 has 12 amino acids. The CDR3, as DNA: TGCAGCGTGGGACAGGCAAACACTGAAGCTTTCTTT. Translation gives CSVGQANTEAFF.

The CDR3 here is CASSLEGALRETQYF. DNA of the CDR3: TGTGCCAGCAGCTTAGAGGGGGCGCTCCGGGAGACCCAGTACTTC. The chain employs TRBV5-4 and TRBJ2-5, with 7 bases fitting TRBD1. This CDR3 contains 15 residues. From germline, CDR1 is SGHNT and CDR2 YYREEE (reference sequence). V lost 2 bases to trimming and J lost 5 bases; unmatched junction nucleotides: 9. The whole variable domain, remainder taken from reference TRBV5-4 and TRBJ2-5, is ETGVTQSPTHLIKTRGQQVTLRCSSQSGHNTVSWYQQALGQGPQFIFQYYREEENGRGNFPPRFSGLQFPNYSSELNVNALELDDSALYLCASSLEGALRETQYFGPGTRLLVL.

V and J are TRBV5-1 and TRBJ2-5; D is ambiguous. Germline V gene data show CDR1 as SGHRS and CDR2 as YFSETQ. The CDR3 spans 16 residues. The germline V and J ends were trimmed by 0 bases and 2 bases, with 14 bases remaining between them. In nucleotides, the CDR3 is TGCGCCAGCAGCTTGGCTGGCAGTCGCCGGCAAGAGACCCAGTACTTC. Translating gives CASSLAGSRRQETQYF.

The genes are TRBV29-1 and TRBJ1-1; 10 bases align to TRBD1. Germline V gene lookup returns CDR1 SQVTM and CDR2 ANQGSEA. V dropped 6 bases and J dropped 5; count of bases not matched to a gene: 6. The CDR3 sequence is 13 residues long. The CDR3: CSVDRGRATEAFF. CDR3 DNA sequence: TGCAGCGTCGACAGGGGGCGCGCGACTGAAGCTTTCTTT.

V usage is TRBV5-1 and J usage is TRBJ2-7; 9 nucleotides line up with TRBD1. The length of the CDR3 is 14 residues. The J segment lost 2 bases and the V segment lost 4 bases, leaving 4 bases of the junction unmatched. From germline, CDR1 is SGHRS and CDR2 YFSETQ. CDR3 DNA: TGCGCCAGCAGCCCGGGACAGGGAGCCTACGAGCAGTACTTC. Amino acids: CASSPGQGAYEQYF.

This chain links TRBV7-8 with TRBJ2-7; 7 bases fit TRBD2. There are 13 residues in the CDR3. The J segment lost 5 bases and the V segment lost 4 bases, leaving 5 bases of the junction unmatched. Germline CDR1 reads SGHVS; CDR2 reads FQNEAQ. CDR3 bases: TGTGCCAGCAGCTCGGGACTATCTCACGAGCAGTACTTC. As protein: CASSSGLSHEQYF. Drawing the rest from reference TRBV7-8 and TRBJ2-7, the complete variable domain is GAGVSQSPRYKVAKRGQDVALRCDPISGHVSLFWYQQALGQGPEFLTYFQNEAQLDKSGLPSDRFFAERPEGSVSTLKIQRTQQEDSAVYLCASSSGLSHEQYFGPGTRLTVT.

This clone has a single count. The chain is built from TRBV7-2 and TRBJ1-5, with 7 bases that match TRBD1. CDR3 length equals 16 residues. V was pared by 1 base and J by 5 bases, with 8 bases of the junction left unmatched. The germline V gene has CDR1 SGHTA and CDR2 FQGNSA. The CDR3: CASSLVATGYDQPQHF. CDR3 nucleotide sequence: TGTGCCAGCAGCTTAGTCGCGACAGGGTACGATCAGCCCCAGCATTTT.

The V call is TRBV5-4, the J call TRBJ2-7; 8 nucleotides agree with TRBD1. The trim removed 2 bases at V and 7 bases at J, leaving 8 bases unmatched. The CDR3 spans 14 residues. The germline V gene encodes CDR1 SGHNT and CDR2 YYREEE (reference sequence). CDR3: CASSLHSGQGEQYF. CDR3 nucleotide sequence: TGTGCCAGCAGCTTACACTCCGGACAGGGTGAGCAGTACTTC.

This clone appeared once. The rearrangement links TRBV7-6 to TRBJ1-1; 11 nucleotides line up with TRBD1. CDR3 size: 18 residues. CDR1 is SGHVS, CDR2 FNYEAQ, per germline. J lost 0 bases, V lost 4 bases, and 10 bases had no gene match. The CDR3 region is CASSSYGQGANVNTEAFF. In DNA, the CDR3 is TGTGCCAGCAGCTCCTACGGACAGGGGGCGAACGTGAACACTGAAGCTTTCTTT.

The CDR3 loop is CASSLEEGNTGELFF. The DNA for the CDR3 is TGCGCCAGCAGCTTGGAAGAGGGGAACACCGGGGAGCTGTTTTTT. The chain combines TRBV5-1 with TRBJ2-2; D is possibly TRBD2 (5 bases). V was trimmed by 0 bases and J by 1 base, leaving 7 bases between them. This CDR3 spans 15 amino acids. Germline V gene lookup returns CDR1 SGHRS and CDR2 YFSETQ. Based on the CDR3 plus reference TRBV5-1 and TRBJ2-2, the full variable domain is KAGVTQTPRYLIKTRGQQVTLSCSPISGHRSVSWYQQTPGQGLQFLFEYFSETQRNKGNFPGRFSGRQFSNSRSEMNVSTLELGDSALYLCASSLEEGNTGELFFGEGSRLTVL.